The rows below give T cell receptor beta chains drawn from one sample of a study of cytomegalovirus exposure and HLA in healthy donors. Clones were sequenced by immunoSEQ multiplex PCR, and TCRdb holds only the in-frame ones, with some missing. The data hold tens of thousands of clones, with approximately 95% observed a single time. Material for sequencing was PBMCs. These receptors were collected from a woman aged 18-29 years in good health and CMV-seronegative. The CDR3 runs from the conserved cysteine through the conserved F or W. The D gene is left open where the match is weak. Rows give clone size only sometimes, using once, few, many, or a class for an expanded clone.

v_gene	abundance	len	j_gene	d_gene	CDR3aa	CDR3nt
TRBV19	.	16	TRBJ2-1	TRBD2	CASSEGLAGGLNEQFF	TGTGCCAGTAGTGAAGGACTAGCGGGAGGGCTGAATGAGCAGTTCTTC
TRBV10-3	.	15	TRBJ1-5	.	CAISESNGGNQPQHF	TGTGCCATCAGTGAGTCAAACGGAGGTAATCAGCCCCAGCATTTT
TRBV18	once	13	TRBJ2-7	TRBD1	CASSPQDRVEQYF	TGTGCCAGCTCACCACAGGACAGGGTCGAGCAGTACTTC
TRBV7-8	.	16	TRBJ2-1	TRBD1	CASSSHQDRARDEQFF	TGTGCCAGCAGCTCCCATCAGGACAGGGCACGCGATGAGCAGTTCTTC
TRBV5-1	.	15	TRBJ2-1	TRBD2	CASSLAGGKYNEQFF	TGCGCCAGCAGCCTAGCGGGGGGGAAGTACAATGAGCAGTTCTTC
TRBV9	.	11	TRBJ1-2	.	CASTGAYGYTF	TGTGCCAGCACAGGGGCCTATGGCTACACCTTC
TRBV7-8	few	14	TRBJ2-5	.	CASSPAAGKETQYF	TGTGCCAGCAGCCCCGCAGCAGGGAAAGAGACCCAGTACTTC
TRBV10-3	.	16	TRBJ2-7	TRBD2	CAISFSSGGSSYEQYF	TGTGCCATCAGTTTCTCTAGCGGCGGTAGCTCCTACGAGCAGTACTTC
TRBV16	.	14	TRBJ1-1	.	CASSQAGIGTEAFF	TGTGCCAGCAGCCAAGCAGGGATTGGCACTGAAGCTTTCTTT
TRBV11-2	.	14	TRBJ1-1	.	CASSFLVQGTEAFF	TGTGCCAGCAGCTTCTTGGTACAGGGAACTGAAGCTTTCTTT
TRBV6-6	few	16	TRBJ1-4	TRBD1	CASSYYSTGDNEKLFF	TGTGCCAGCAGTTACTACTCGACAGGGGACAATGAAAAACTGTTTTTT
TRBV7-8	.	13	TRBJ2-1	.	CASSLESRNEQFF	TGTGCCAGCAGCTTAGAGAGCCGGAATGAGCAGTTCTTC
TRBV21-1	.	10	TRBJ2-3	.	CARGGLTQYF	TGTGCCAGGGGAGGACTGACGCAGTATTTT
TRBV9	.	15	TRBJ2-3	TRBD2	CASSILAGATDTQYF	TGTGCCAGCAGCATCCTAGCGGGAGCGACAGATACGCAGTATTTT
TRBV7-3	.	13	TRBJ1-2	.	CASSLGTSYGYTF	TGTGCCAGCAGCTTAGGGACAAGTTATGGCTACACCTTC
TRBV27	.	17	TRBJ1-1	TRBD1	CASSTRRDRGPNTEAFF	TGTGCCAGCAGTACCCGCCGGGACAGGGGCCCGAACACTGAAGCTTTCTTT
TRBV18	.	15	TRBJ2-1	.	CASSGSGASYNEQFF	TGTGCCAGCTCAGGCAGCGGCGCGTCCTACAATGAGCAGTTCTTC
TRBV11-2	.	15	TRBJ1-2	.	CASSLVGPGNYGYTF	TGTGCCAGCAGCTTAGTCGGTCCCGGGAACTATGGCTACACCTTC
TRBV7-6	.	13	TRBJ1-2	.	CASSGSWGGGYTF	TGTGCCAGCAGCGGCTCCTGGGGAGGTGGCTACACCTTC
TRBV11-2	.	16	TRBJ2-1	TRBD2	CASSLSRGRGGNEQFF	TGTGCCAGCAGCTTATCACGTGGTCGGGGGGGCAATGAGCAGTTCTTC
TRBV11-3	.	17	TRBJ2-3	TRBD2	CASSTYTSGGRWNTQYF	TGTGCCAGCAGCACCTATACTAGCGGGGGGAGGTGGAATACGCAGTATTTT
TRBV4-1	.	16	TRBJ2-1	TRBD1	CASSQEDRGLENEQFF	TGCGCCAGCAGCCAAGAGGACAGGGGGCTTGAGAATGAGCAGTTCTTC
TRBV2	once	16	TRBJ1-1	TRBD1	CASSDPGTGGSAEAFF	TGTGCCAGCAGTGATCCCGGGACAGGGGGTAGTGCTGAAGCTTTCTTT
TRBV29-1	.	19	TRBJ2-1	.	CSVEGRGYASAFSYNEQFF	TGCAGCGTTGAAGGGCGAGGTTATGCCAGCGCCTTCTCCTACAATGAGCAGTTCTTC
TRBV7-8	.	16	TRBJ2-3	TRBD2	CASSQRTSGSTDTQYF	TGTGCCAGCAGCCAAAGGACTAGCGGGAGTACCGATACGCAGTATTTT
TRBV9	.	16	TRBJ1-2	.	CASSVGGTLVNYGYTF	TGTGCCAGCAGCGTCGGTGGGACATTGGTAAACTATGGCTACACCTTC
TRBV27	once	15	TRBJ1-2	.	CASSLSTTSGGSYTF	TGTGCCAGCAGTTTATCGACCACATCGGGGGGGAGCTACACCTTC
TRBV1	.	15	TRBJ2-5	.	CTSSPQGAVQETQYF	TGCACCAGCAGCCCCCAGGGGGCGGTTCAAGAGACCCAGTACTTC
TRBV12-5	.	17	TRBJ2-5	.	CASAHRSGAGAGETQYF	TGTGCTAGTGCCCACCGATCAGGGGCGGGAGCGGGAGAGACCCAGTACTTC
TRBV2	.	14	TRBJ1-5	TRBD1	CASSGTGELQPQHF	TGTGCCAGTTCCGGGACAGGGGAGTTGCAGCCCCAGCATTTT
TRBV7-2	.	15	TRBJ2-3	TRBD1	CASSWTGPSTDTQYF	TGTGCCAGCAGCTGGACAGGGCCTAGCACAGATACGCAGTATTTT
TRBV10-3	once	17	TRBJ2-7	TRBD1	CAHHPGGQGTLSYEQYF	TGTGCCCACCATCCGGGGGGACAGGGCACCCTCTCCTACGAGCAGTACTTC
TRBV11-2	.	11	TRBJ2-1	.	CAHGDYNEQFF	TGTGCCCACGGGGACTACAATGAGCAGTTCTTC
TRBV5-1	.	15	TRBJ1-1	.	CASSLGPGGNTEAFF	TGCGCCAGCAGCTTGGGGCCCGGGGGGAACACTGAAGCTTTCTTT
TRBV21-1	once	17	TRBJ2-1	.	CASPKGISREIYNEQFF	TGTGCCAGCCCCAAGGGGATCTCGCGGGAGATTTACAATGAGCAGTTCTTC
TRBV19	.	13	TRBJ1-5	TRBD1	CASTGQDHQPQHF	TGTGCCAGTACCGGACAGGATCATCAGCCCCAGCATTTT
TRBV6-5	.	15	TRBJ2-3	TRBD2	CASSLLAVGTDTQYF	TGTGCCAGCAGTTTACTAGCGGTCGGCACAGATACGCAGTATTTT
TRBV5-6	.	12	TRBJ1-5	.	CASSEQGQPQHF	TGTGCCAGCAGCGAGCAGGGTCAGCCCCAGCATTTT
TRBV28	.	13	TRBJ2-3	TRBD1	CASRDRGRDTQYF	TGTGCCAGCAGGGACAGGGGGCGAGATACGCAGTATTTT
TRBV21-1	.	15	TRBJ2-1	.	CASSSGSAGENEQFF	TGTGCCAGCAGTTCCGGCTCAGCGGGGGAGAATGAGCAGTTCTTC
TRBV5-1	.	15	TRBJ2-1	TRBD1	CASSPGQGPYNEQFF	TGCGCCAGCAGCCCGGGACAGGGTCCCTACAATGAGCAGTTCTTC
TRBV6-4	once	8	TRBJ1-5	.	CASRLQHF	TGTGCCAGCCGACTCCAGCATTTT
TRBV4-1	once	12	TRBJ1-2	TRBD1	CASTSGGEGYTF	TGCGCCAGCACCTCAGGGGGTGAAGGCTACACCTTC
TRBV6-5	few	12	TRBJ2-1	.	CASSHTGGEQFF	TGTGCCAGCAGTCACACAGGTGGTGAGCAGTTCTTC
TRBV5-1	once	18	TRBJ1-5	.	CASSPTPTDLDSNQPQHF	TGCGCCAGCAGCCCCACCCCGACAGACCTAGATAGCAATCAGCCCCAGCATTTT
TRBV6-4	.	15	TRBJ2-1	TRBD2	CASSDSGGGANEQFF	TGTGCCAGCAGTGACAGTGGCGGGGGGGCCAATGAGCAGTTCTTC
TRBV9	.	15	TRBJ2-5	.	CASSVGGGVQETQYF	TGTGCCAGCAGCGTAGGGGGGGGCGTCCAAGAGACCCAGTACTTC
TRBV5-1	.	14	TRBJ1-4	.	CASSHGGSGEKLFF	TGCGCCAGCAGCCATGGCGGGAGTGGCGAAAAACTGTTTTTT
TRBV4-1	.	16	TRBJ2-1	.	CASSQKGPNSYNEQFF	TGCGCCAGCAGCCAAAAGGGGCCTAACTCCTACAATGAGCAGTTCTTC